This T cell receptor beta chain was obtained from a study of cytomegalovirus exposure and HLA in healthy donors. The wider study: A previous analysis identified approximately 120 million unique TCR beta sequences derived from 180 million or so T cells. Study-level points and caveats: Sequencing likely produced, as an artifact, a cluster of highly shared sequence variants. An assumption of roughly uniform sequencing depth across donors underlay the presence/absence analyses.

The PCR had 60 Vbeta and 13 Jbeta primers. In the authors' methods: Later, an analysis found about 77 million unique TCR beta chains, and 10 million to 11 million of these were shared. The table came from immunoSEQ multiplex PCR; TCRdb's copy has only in-frame clones and leaves some out. The V and J calls and clone size are taken from that table; D and trimming were inferred from the DNA. Among about 110,000 clones listed, 81% were seen once. Germline V gene data show CDR1 as SNHLY and CDR2 as FYNNEI. The CDR3 runs to 13 residues. V was cut by 5 bases and J by 5 bases, with 10 bases left in between. Points on this clone: Its antigen is currently unknown.

The sample was PBMCs. This TCR came from a woman between 25 and 40 years old in good health and CMV-seronegative. The rearrangement links TRBV2 to TRBJ2-1; maybe TRBD1 (5 bases). CDR3 loop: CASSPTGNNEQFF. The CDR3 region has the DNA TGTGCCAGCAGTCCTACAGGTAACAATGAGCAGTTCTTC.